This TCR beta chain is from a study of CD8+ T cells in alopecia areata. At the level of the study: Treatment comprised oral tofacitinib, 5 to 10 mg twice daily, in treated patients. General study points: Normal-skin resident alphabeta T cells also appear among scalp sample sequences.

Sequencing used cDNA as its template, made by extracting RNA and reverse transcribing it. Sequencing used immunoSEQ multiplex PCR; TCRdb keeps in-frame clones, though not all of them. Seen here are about 150,000 clones, about three fifths observed once, and the top ten hold roughly 0.85%. A word on this clone: The antigen is not known.

CDR3 length equals 13 residues. CDR1 is SQVTM, CDR2 ANQGSEA, per germline. V was clipped by 6 bases and J by 2 bases; unmatched bases: 6. Treatment defined: oral pan-JAK inhibitor, 5-10 mg twice daily. Peripheral blood and lesional scalp punch biopsies were taken from alopecia areata patients. This receptor was obtained from a human donor with alopecia areata. The sample consisted of CD4+ T cells sorted from blood, taken at week 4, from a patient treated with tofacitinib. This chain joins TRBV29-1 and TRBJ1-2, with TRBD1 matching over 7 bases. CDR3 DNA: TGCAGCGTCACCAGGGGGGGCAACTATGGCTACACCTTC. Its protein is CSVTRGGNYGYTF.